This passage covers 14 T cell receptor beta chains from one sample sequenced in a study of response to subunit inactivated influenza vaccine. TCRdb ran MiXCR on the RT-PCR reads and lists one entry per CDR3 protein. Of 600,000 to 700,000 distinct CDR3 sequences listed, 12% to 15% are singletons. The input for sequencing was PBMCs from blood, taken 14 days before vaccination. The origin of the receptors is a man aged 50-60 years who received an inactivated influenza vaccine.

The gene calls are TRBV28 and TRBJ1-6, with D possibly matching TRBD1 (5 bases). From germline, CDR1 is MDHEN and CDR2 SYDVKM. With 7 bases removed from V and 9 bases from J, the gap between germline ends came to 19 bases. The CDR3 has 15 amino acids. CDR3 region: CASTPWGRGTSPLHF. The CDR3 DNA reads as TGTGCCAGCACTCCTTGGGGTAGGGGTACTTCACCCCTCCACTTT.

This clonotype showed up just a few times. V usage is TRBV15 and J usage is TRBJ2-1; 7 bases line up with TRBD2. CDR1 LNHNV and CDR2 YYDKDF come from the germline V gene (reference sequence). This CDR3 is built from 13 residues. The ends lost 8 bases at V and 3 bases at J; junction bases unmatched: 4. Here the CDR3 DNA reads TGTGCCACCGGAGCGGGATTCTACAATGAGCAGTTCTTC. This encodes CATGAGFYNEQFF.

There are a few counts of this clonotype. The rearrangement links TRBV28 to TRBJ1-2, with TRBD1 as a possible D gene (6 bases). There are 16 residues in the CDR3. V was shortened by 1 base and J by 4 bases, with 16 bases between the two germline ends. CDR1 MDHEN and CDR2 SYDVKM come from the germline V gene. The CDR3 region has the DNA TGTGCCAGCAGTTTATTTTCCCTACAGGGTGCCTATGGCTACACCTTC. Its protein is CASSLFSLQGAYGYTF.

This clonotype was seen a handful of times. The chain couples TRBV3-1 to TRBJ2-7, with 7 bases identical to TRBD2. The CDR3 is 17 residues long. Trimming cost V 1 base and J 0 bases; bases outside gene matches: 9. The germline CDR1 and CDR2 sequences are LGHDT and YNNKEL (reference sequence). The CDR3 DNA sequence: TGTGCCAGCAGCCAAGGAAGGCTAGCGGATAGCTCCTACGAGCAGTACTTC. It translates to CASSQGRLADSSYEQYF.

This chain uses TRBV10-3 with TRBJ1-2, with a weak D call TRBD1 (6 bases). With 4 bases removed from V and 8 bases from J, the gap between germline ends came to 17 bases. Germline-derived CDR1 and CDR2 are ENHRY and SYGVKD. The CDR3 contains 14 residues. CDR3 amino acids: CAISGLAGERGYTF. CDR3 DNA: TGTGCCATCAGTGGATTAGCAGGGGAACGCGGCTACACCTTC.

This clonotype was picked up a small number of times. V usage is TRBV7-9 and J usage is TRBJ2-1, with TRBD2 as a possible D gene (5 bases). Trimming shortened V by 1 base and J by 3 bases, and 10 bases separated the two germline ends. CDR1 SEHNR and CDR2 FQNEAQ come from the germline V gene (reference sequence). This CDR3 region has 15 residues. CDR3 loop: CASSLVATYYNEQFF. The CDR3 bases are TGTGCCAGCAGCTTAGTAGCGACCTACTACAATGAGCAGTTCTTC. Filled out from reference TRBV7-9 and TRBJ2-1, the complete variable domain reads DTGVSQNPRHKITKRGQNVTFRCDPISEHNRLYWYRQTLGQGPEFLTYFQNEAQLEKSRLLSDRFSAERPKGSFSTLEIQRTEQGDSAMYLCASSLVATYYNEQFFGPGTRLTVL.

This clonotype was counted only a few times. The DNA for the CDR3 is TGTGCCAGCTCACCACCCGGGGGACTTCTCTACGAGCAGTACTTC. The encoded protein is CASSPPGGLLYEQYF. The chain carries TRBV18 and TRBJ2-7; tentative D call: TRBD2 (6 bases). CDR3 length equals 15 residues. Trimming removed 0 bases at V and 3 bases at J, with 12 bases between. Germline CDR1 and CDR2: KGHSH and LQKENI.

This clonotype was observed a few times. The chain links TRBV12-3 or TRBV12-4 to TRBJ1-2; TRBD1 might be the D (5 bases). This CDR3 contains 13 residues. V was trimmed by 3 bases and J by 4 bases, leaving 9 bases between them. The CDR3 DNA is TGTGCCAGCAGTTTTAGGGGAACCTATGGCTACACCTTC. Amino acids: CASSFRGTYGYTF.

The chain links TRBV28 to TRBJ2-7; D possibly corresponds to TRBD2 (6 bases). This CDR3 contains 15 residues. V lost 3 bases to trimming and J lost 3 bases, with 15 bases between them. The germline gives CDR1 MDHEN, CDR2 SYDVKM. The CDR3 spells CASSLVRGLDYEQYF. The CDR3, as DNA: TGTGCCAGCAGTTTGGTGCGGGGCCTAGACTACGAGCAGTACTTC.

The rearrangement links TRBV12-3 or TRBV12-4 to TRBJ2-7; 9 positions agree with TRBD1. Losses at the gene ends were 1 base for V and 5 bases for J; bases not matched to a gene: 6. This CDR3 region has 15 residues. CDR3 residues: CASSLVGQGSHEQYF. The CDR3 nucleotides are TGTGCCAGCAGTTTAGTTGGACAGGGGTCCCACGAGCAGTACTTC.

There are a few counts of this clonotype. The V gene is TRBV20-1, the J gene TRBJ2-7; the D gene is possibly TRBD1 (6 bases). Trimming took 5 bases from V and 5 from J, leaving 13 bases between them. Germline V gene sequence: CDR1 DFQATT, CDR2 SNEGSKA (reference sequence). CDR3 length: 12 residues. In DNA form, the CDR3 reads TGCAGTGCTTCGTCTACAGGGCACGAGCAGTACTTC. Protein: CSASSTGHEQYF.

The chain has TRBV12-3 or TRBV12-4 and TRBJ2-1, with 10 bases that match TRBD2. CDR3 size: 16 residues. After removal of 6 bases from V and 4 bases from J, the junction contained 9 bases not matched to a gene. Here the CDR3 reads CASRRPGTSAYNEQFF. The CDR3 DNA reads as TGTGCCAGCAGACGCCCTGGGACTAGCGCTTACAATGAGCAGTTCTTC.

This clonotype was detected only a few times. V usage is TRBV10-3 and J usage is TRBJ1-1; D is unresolved. Trimming cost V 3 bases and J 1 base, with 6 bases left between them. This CDR3 is built from 13 residues. Germline V gene lookup returns CDR1 ENHRY and CDR2 SYGVKD. CDR3 bases: TGTGCCATCAGTGATACCGGGAACACTGAAGCTTTCTTT. It codes for CAISDTGNTEAFF.

This clonotype was found a few times. CDR3 nucleotide sequence: TGCAGCGTTGAAGTCCCGAGTGACTACAAAAACATTCAGTACTTC. Protein sequence: CSVEVPSDYKNIQYF. The rearrangement joins TRBV29-1 to TRBJ2-4; the D gene is possibly TRBD2 (5 bases). V was shortened by 1 base and J by 3 bases, with 13 bases between the two germline ends. CDR3 size: 15 residues. Germline CDR1 is SQVTM and CDR2 is ANQGSEA.